Presented here are 25 T cell receptor beta chains from one specimen sequenced in a study of blood T cell repertoires in COVID-19. Assay: immunoSEQ multiplex PCR; the TCRdb copy retains only in-frame clones and omits some. Among 200,000 to 250,000 clones listed, approximately 80% were seen once. Sequenced input: peripheral blood. The receptors were sampled from a woman aged 45-59 years with acute or convalescent COVID-19.

The chain uses TRBV24-1 and TRBJ2-1; 11 nucleotides agree with TRBD2. The CDR3 is 15 amino acids. From germline, CDR1 is KGHDR and CDR2 SFDVKD. V trimming: 4 bases; J trimming: 4 bases; junction bases outside the gene matches: 2. CDR3 coding DNA: TGTGCCACCAGTGAAGGGACTAGCGGATACAATGAGCAGTTCTTC. Its protein is CATSEGTSGYNEQFF.

This clone was seen a few times. CDR3 protein: CASSYSLWTGPEQYF. DNA of the CDR3: TGTGCCAGCAGTTATAGTCTTTGGACAGGCCCCGAGCAGTACTTC. V is TRBV6-5 and J is TRBJ2-7; 7 positions match TRBD1. Germline V lookup: CDR1 MNHEY, CDR2 SVGAGI. The CDR3 has 15 amino acids. V lost 3 bases, J lost 6 bases, and 11 bases stayed unmatched.

The chain links TRBV9 to TRBJ1-2; 9 nucleotides align to TRBD1. The CDR3 totals 12 residues. Looked up from germline, CDR1 is SGDLS and CDR2 is YYNGEE. V dropped 2 bases and J dropped 7; count of bases not matched to a gene: 0. The CDR3 reads CASSVGQGGYTF. The DNA of the CDR3 is TGTGCCAGCAGCGTGGGACAGGGTGGCTACACCTTC.

The chain has TRBV27 and TRBJ2-1; 7 bases are a match to TRBD2. Per germline, CDR1 MNHEY and CDR2 SMNVEV (reference sequence). Germline trimming cut 7 bases from V and 5 bases from J; bases unmatched to any gene: 5. There are 13 residues in the CDR3. CDR3 amino acids: CASTRLADNEQFF. The CDR3 bases are TGTGCCAGCACTCGTCTAGCGGACAATGAGCAGTTCTTC.

The gene calls are TRBV28 and TRBJ2-2, with 7 bases aligning to TRBD1. Trimming at V came to 6 bases and at J to 6 bases, leaving 7 bases not matched to a gene. CDR3 size: 14 residues. Germline CDR1 reads MDHEN; CDR2 reads SYDVKM. CDR3 in DNA: TGTGCCAGCAGGATATCGGGACAGTCCGGGGAGCTGTTTTTT. It translates to CASRISGQSGELFF.

The chain couples TRBV30 to TRBJ1-6; D is unresolved. The V end lost 3 bases, the J end lost 1 base, and 10 bases lay between the germline ends. Germline V gives CDR1 GTSNPN, CDR2 SVGIG (reference sequence). The CDR3 extends over 15 amino acids. CDR3 protein: CAWRSAVSYNSPLHF. The CDR3 DNA reads as TGTGCCTGGAGAAGCGCGGTATCCTATAATTCACCCCTCCACTTT.

This chain joins TRBV6-4 and TRBJ1-4; tentative D call: TRBD1 (6 bases). V lost 3 bases, J lost 8 bases, and 16 bases lay in between. CDR3 length: 15 amino acids. Germline values: CDR1 MRHNA, CDR2 SNTAGT. CDR3 bases: TGTGCCAGCAGTGAAGGTGGGGGCAGAAGGGAAAAACTGTTTTTT. Its translation: CASSEGGGRREKLFF.

The chain joins TRBV27 to TRBJ1-5; perhaps TRBD1 as D (5 bases). Germline-derived CDR1 and CDR2 are MNHEY and SMNVEV (reference sequence). With 7 bases removed from V and 6 bases from J, the gap between germline ends came to 22 bases. The CDR3 contains 16 residues. CDR3 in amino acids: CASTMNGRGSGQPQHF. The DNA of the CDR3 is TGTGCCAGCACCATGAATGGTCGGGGGAGCGGTCAGCCCCAGCATTTT.

The chain combines TRBV10-3 with TRBJ2-7; TRBD1 might be the D (6 bases). The CDR3 sequence is 14 residues long. Germline V lookup: CDR1 ENHRY, CDR2 SYGVKD. Trimming cost V 2 bases and J 2 bases, with 10 bases left between them. The CDR3 DNA sequence: TGTGCCATCAGTGAGCGGACAGCTCCCTACGAGCAGTACTTC. Translation gives CAISERTAPYEQYF.

The chain has TRBV15 and TRBJ2-5; D is possibly TRBD2 (5 bases). Trimming removed 1 base from V and 2 bases from J, with 14 bases in between. Germline V gene lookup returns CDR1 LNHNV and CDR2 YYDKDF (reference sequence). This CDR3 has 16 amino acids. The CDR3 region is CATSRVNGNLQETQYF. As DNA, the CDR3 is TGTGCCACCAGCAGAGTGAACGGGAATCTTCAAGAGACCCAGTACTTC.

This chain joins TRBV4-1 and TRBJ2-7, with a tentative D call TRBD2 (5 bases). The CDR3 covers 15 residues. V gave up 1 base and J gave up 0 bases, with 10 bases separating them. Germline V gene sequence: CDR1 MGHRA, CDR2 YSYEKL. The CDR3 is CASSQVRVSSYEQYF. CDR3 sequence (DNA): TGCGCCAGCAGCCAAGTGCGGGTAAGCTCCTACGAGCAGTACTTC.

This chain connects TRBV18 to TRBJ2-1; a possible D gene is TRBD2 (6 bases). CDR1 is KGHSH and CDR2 is LQKENI in the germline V gene. V was pared by 2 bases and J by 7 bases, with 9 bases between. The CDR3 totals 13 residues. The CDR3 DNA reads TGTGCCAGCTCACCAATGGGGAGGAATGAGCAGTTCTTC. It encodes CASSPMGRNEQFF.

This rearrangement joins TRBV5-1 to TRBJ2-2; TRBD2 might be the D (6 bases). V lost 0 bases to trimming and J lost 4 bases, with 10 bases between them. The CDR3 totals 15 residues. The germline gives CDR1 SGHRS, CDR2 YFSETQ. CDR3 sequence: CASSLGQGGTGELFF. For the CDR3, the DNA is TGCGCCAGCAGCTTGGGGCAGGGAGGCACCGGGGAGCTGTTTTTT.

V is TRBV19 and J is TRBJ2-7, with 8 bases that match TRBD1. This CDR3 has 16 amino acids. V trimming: 5 bases; J trimming: 1 base; junction bases outside the gene matches: 10. Germline V gene lookup returns CDR1 LNHDA and CDR2 SQIVND (reference sequence). The CDR3 region is CASSAMSQGASYEQYF. Here the CDR3 DNA reads TGTGCCAGTAGTGCCATGTCGCAGGGGGCTTCCTACGAGCAGTACTTC.

The gene calls are TRBV27 and TRBJ1-1; 7 bases match TRBD1. CDR1 and CDR2 from the germline V gene are MNHEY and SMNVEV (reference sequence). CDR3 length equals 13 residues. J lost 7 bases, V lost 3 bases, and 5 bases had no gene match. The CDR3 reads CASSFKGAIEAFF. CDR3 DNA: TGTGCCAGCAGTTTTAAGGGGGCGATTGAAGCTTTCTTT.

This chain joins TRBV5-1 and TRBJ1-1; 7 nucleotides agree with TRBD1. The V and J ends lost 0 bases and 6 bases, in that order; junction bases with no gene match: 2. Germline V gives CDR1 SGHRS, CDR2 YFSETQ. The CDR3 runs 13 residues. CDR3 DNA: TGCGCCAGCAGCTTGGCAGGGGGTTCTGAAGCTTTCTTT. Translation: CASSLAGGSEAFF.

The rearrangement links TRBV3-1 (or the pseudogene TRBV3-2) to TRBJ2-3, with D tentatively TRBD1 (6 bases). The V end was cut by 3 bases, the J end by 4 bases, with 11 bases between. The CDR3 is 14 residues long. The V gene's germline CDR1 is LGHDT and CDR2 YNNKEL (reference sequence). CDR3 nucleotides: TGTGCCAGCAGCCAGGGACATCCCGCAGATACGCAGTATTTT. Translation gives CASSQGHPADTQYF.

This chain links TRBV19 with TRBJ2-1; D is perhaps TRBD1 (5 bases). CDR1 is LNHDA and CDR2 is SQIVND in the germline V gene (reference sequence). Trimming removed 3 bases at V and 12 bases at J, with 15 bases between. This CDR3 has 13 residues. CDR3 amino acids: CASSMISGSSQFF. The CDR3 DNA sequence: TGTGCCAGTAGTATGATTTCAGGGTCCTCGCAGTTCTTC.

The rearrangement uses TRBV2 and TRBJ1-3, with no clear D. V lost 8 bases and J lost 0, with 8 bases in between. Germline CDR1 SNHLY, CDR2 FYNNEI. This CDR3 region has 13 residues. CDR3 sequence (DNA): TGTGCCAGCTCTATCATCTCTGGAAACACCATATATTTT. This gives the protein CASSIISGNTIYF.

A few counts support this clone. The chain joins TRBV3-1 (or the pseudogene TRBV3-2) to TRBJ2-2, with a weak D call TRBD1 (5 bases). The germline V gene encodes CDR1 LGHDT and CDR2 YNNKEL (reference sequence). The CDR3 runs to 15 residues. The ends were cut back, 1 base at V and 2 bases at J, with 8 bases in the middle. Here the CDR3 reads CASSQGQGNTGELFF. The CDR3 DNA sequence: TGTGCCAGCAGCCAAGGTCAGGGTAACACCGGGGAGCTGTTTTTT.

V gene TRBV6-5 combines with J gene TRBJ2-2; D is uncertain. This CDR3 spans 15 amino acids. Germline assignment: CDR1 MNHEY and CDR2 SVGAGI. V dropped 0 bases and J dropped 5 bases, with 10 bases sitting between them. The CDR3 coding sequence is TGTGCCAGCAGTTACTCAGGCGCGGAAACCGGGGAGCTGTTTTTT. Translated: CASSYSGAETGELFF.

This chain links TRBV7-3 with TRBJ2-1; D is possibly TRBD1 (5 bases). V lost 5 bases and J lost 3, with 14 bases in between. The CDR3 sequence is 15 residues long. Germline lookup yields CDR1 SGHTA and CDR2 FQGTGA. This chain's CDR3 is CASSPTADFYNEQFF. In nucleotides, the CDR3 is TGTGCCAGCAGCCCGACAGCAGACTTCTACAATGAGCAGTTCTTC.

The chain combines TRBV19 with TRBJ1-5; a weak D match, TRBD1 (6 bases). The CDR3 has 13 amino acids. V was shortened by 9 bases and J by 4 bases, with 13 bases between the two germline ends. Germline V gene data show CDR1 as LNHDA and CDR2 as SQIVND (reference sequence). The CDR3 sequence: CASKDRSNQPQHF. CDR3 coding DNA: TGTGCCAGCAAAGACAGGTCTAATCAGCCCCAGCATTTT.

The chain joins TRBV28 to TRBJ2-3, with D perhaps matching TRBD2 (5 bases). The V end lost 7 bases, the J end lost 4 bases, and 18 bases lay between the germline ends. The CDR3 contains 15 residues. Germline lookup yields CDR1 MDHEN and CDR2 SYDVKM. DNA for the CDR3: TGTGCCAGCACTTCACCCAGCGGAACACCAGATACGCAGTATTTT. This sequence encodes CASTSPSGTPDTQYF.

This chain joins TRBV9 and TRBJ2-2, with a possible D match to TRBD1 (6 bases). The CDR3 contains 15 residues. From germline, CDR1 is SGDLS and CDR2 YYNGEE. V was clipped by 3 bases and J by 2 bases, with 11 bases between them. CDR3 in DNA: TGTGCCAGCAGCGAGACAGGCTATAACACCGGGGAGCTGTTTTTT. It yields the protein CASSETGYNTGELFF.